These 18 T cell receptor beta chains were all obtained from the same sample, sequenced in a study of shared clonotypes between healthy human individuals. The table came from immunoSEQ multiplex PCR; TCRdb's copy has only in-frame clones and leaves some out. The table has about 490,000 clones, approximately 82% seen once. Material for sequencing was PBMCs. Receptor source: a woman between 35 and 50 years old in good health. Some clones in this sample may be carry-over from other donors' samples.

The chain has TRBV7-3 and TRBJ2-1; perhaps D is TRBD1 or TRBD2 (6 bases each). CDR1 and CDR2 (germline): SGHTA, FQGTGA. Trimming pared 4 bases from V and 10 bases from J, leaving 17 bases between. The CDR3 totals 14 residues. The CDR3 here is CASSSRGTPEEQFF. CDR3 in DNA: TGTGCCAGCAGCTCCCGCGGGACACCTGAGGAGCAGTTCTTC.

The CDR3 sequence: CASSQGSGANYGYTF. CDR3 in DNA: TGTGCCAGCAGTCAAGGGTCGGGAGCTAACTATGGCTACACCTTC. This chain uses TRBV6-1 with TRBJ1-2; D remains ambiguous. The CDR3 spans 15 residues. Trimming shortened V by 5 bases and J by 0 bases, and 13 bases separated the two germline ends. Germline V lookup: CDR1 MNHNS, CDR2 SASEGT.

The V call is TRBV15, the J call TRBJ2-7, with TRBD2 matching over 10 bases. CDR3 size: 19 residues. Trimming at V came to 0 bases and at J to 4 bases, leaving 15 bases not matched to a gene. Germline V gene lookup returns CDR1 LNHNV and CDR2 YYDKDF (reference sequence). The CDR3 reads CATSRDGLLSGRATYEQYF. CDR3 nucleotide sequence: TGTGCCACCAGCAGAGATGGGCTCCTAAGCGGGAGGGCTACTTACGAGCAGTACTTC.

This chain links TRBV7-9 with TRBJ2-3; 8 nucleotides align to TRBD2. CDR1 is SEHNR, CDR2 FQNEAQ, per germline (reference sequence). With 0 bases clipped from V and 2 bases from J, the junction kept 10 bases outside the gene matches. The length of the CDR3 is 18 residues. The CDR3 DNA sequence: TGTGCCAGCAGCTTAGCGGCCGCGGCGGGAGGCTCCACAGATACGCAGTATTTT. It encodes CASSLAAAAGGSTDTQYF.

V is TRBV15 and J is TRBJ2-7, with D unresolved. The CDR3 totals 14 residues. Trimming removed 1 base at V and 5 bases at J, with 12 bases between. CDR1 and CDR2 from the germline V gene are LNHNV and YYDKDF (reference sequence). The CDR3 nucleotides are TGTGCCACCAGCAGAGGCTTATGGGCTGACGAGCAGTACTTC. Translating it yields CATSRGLWADEQYF.

This clone was observed at least ten times. This chain links TRBV4-2 with TRBJ2-7; TRBD2 agrees at 14 bases. Germline V gene sequence: CDR1 LGHNA, CDR2 YNFKEQ. Trimming took 3 bases from V and 3 from J; bases not matched to a gene: 1. The CDR3 sequence is 15 residues long. This CDR3 reads CASSHGTSGSYEQYF. CDR3 nucleotides: TGTGCCAGCAGCCACGGGACTAGCGGGAGCTACGAGCAGTACTTC.

The sample holds one count of this clone. The rearrangement joins TRBV2 to TRBJ2-5; 8 bases match TRBD1. V shed 8 bases and J 5 bases; nucleotides not matched to a gene: 7. The germline gives CDR1 SNHLY, CDR2 FYNNEI. The CDR3 is made up of 13 amino acids. CDR3 in DNA: TGTGCCAGCTCCAGGGGGCCTCGGGAGACCCAGTACTTC. Protein sequence: CASSRGPRETQYF. Combining the CDR3 with reference TRBV2 and TRBJ2-5 gives the whole variable domain EPEVTQTPSHQVTQMGQEVILRCVPISNHLYFYWYRQILGQKVEFLVSFYNNEISEKSEIFDDQFSVERPDGSNFTLKIRSTKLEDSAMYFCASSRGPRETQYFGPGTRLLVL.

The chain carries TRBV5-4 and TRBJ2-3; D is unresolved. The germline V gene encodes CDR1 SGHNT and CDR2 YYREEE (reference sequence). The CDR3 runs to 14 residues. Trimming removed 5 bases at V and 1 base at J, with 11 bases between. The CDR3, as DNA: TGTGCCAGCAGTTCGGCTGGGGGCACAGATACGCAGTATTTT. Residues: CASSSAGGTDTQYF.

The V gene is TRBV15, the J gene TRBJ2-1; D might be TRBD1 (5 bases). Germline V gene data show CDR1 as LNHNV and CDR2 as YYDKDF (reference sequence). The CDR3 contains 14 residues. The V end lost 3 bases, the J end lost 6 bases, and 12 bases lay between the germline ends. CDR3 region: CATSRQRGGNEQFF. As DNA, the CDR3 is TGTGCCACCAGCAGGCAAAGGGGCGGCAATGAGCAGTTCTTC.

The chain combines TRBV28 with TRBJ2-1; D is perhaps TRBD2 (5 bases). V was shortened by 5 bases and J by 8 bases, with 13 bases between the two germline ends. CDR1 and CDR2 (germline): MDHEN, SYDVKM. There are 13 residues in the CDR3. The CDR3 spells CASSPTGSHEQFF. CDR3 coding DNA: TGTGCCAGCAGTCCCACGGGGTCCCATGAGCAGTTCTTC.

This chain joins TRBV6-1 and TRBJ2-7; D gene unclear. Germline V CDR1 and CDR2: MNHNS, SASEGT. The CDR3 is 13 residues long. V dropped 5 bases and J dropped 3 bases, with 11 bases sitting between them. The CDR3 DNA reads TGTGCCAGCAGTCGTTTACGGAGCTACGAGCAGTACTTC. This translates into CASSRLRSYEQYF.

This clone appeared once. This chain connects TRBV10-3 to TRBJ1-5; D not resolved. The CDR3 contains 17 residues. Germline lookup yields CDR1 ENHRY and CDR2 SYGVKD. Trimming shortened V by 5 bases and J by 0 bases, and 17 bases separated the two germline ends. The CDR3 nucleotides read TGTGCCATCAGTAACACGTCCGGCCCTTATAGCAATCAGCCCCAGCATTTT. Amino acids: CAISNTSGPYSNQPQHF.

The chain joins TRBV4-3 to TRBJ2-7; 9 bases match TRBD1. The ends lost 11 bases at V and 1 base at J; junction bases unmatched: 9. Germline loops: CDR1 LGHNA, CDR2 YSLEER. This CDR3 has 14 amino acids. This chain's CDR3 is CARRTGEVSYEQYF. The DNA for the CDR3 is TGCGCCCGAAGGACAGGGGAAGTTTCCTACGAGCAGTACTTC.

This rearrangement joins TRBV19 to TRBJ1-2; D might be TRBD1 (6 bases). Trimming removed 7 bases from V and 5 bases from J, with 23 bases in between. In germline, CDR1 is LNHDA, CDR2 SQIVND (reference sequence). This CDR3 is built from 16 residues. CDR3 region: CASKQGGRGFGYGYTF. As DNA, the CDR3 is TGTGCCAGTAAACAGGGAGGACGAGGGTTCGGGTATGGCTACACCTTC.

This clone has a handful of counts. The chain combines TRBV4-3 with TRBJ2-7; weak D call: TRBD1 (5 bases). The CDR3 is 17 amino acids. Trimming cost V 3 bases and J 0 bases, with 18 bases left between them. CDR1 LGHNA and CDR2 YSLEER come from the germline V gene. This CDR3 is CASSHLCAGPTSYEQYF. CDR3 nucleotides: TGCGCCAGCAGCCATCTATGTGCAGGGCCCACCTCCTACGAGCAGTACTTC.

The chain is built from TRBV2 and TRBJ2-7; D is uncertain. V lost 5 bases, J lost 0 bases, and 5 bases lay in between. The germline V gene encodes CDR1 SNHLY and CDR2 FYNNEI. The CDR3 spans 12 residues. The CDR3 region has the DNA TGTGCCAGCAGTTTCAGCTCCTACGAGCAGTACTTC. This encodes CASSFSSYEQYF.

This clone came up once. The V gene is TRBV6-5, the J gene TRBJ2-7; the match to TRBD1 covers 8 bases. V was clipped by 0 bases and J by 2 bases; unmatched bases: 3. CDR3 size: 15 residues. Germline-derived CDR1 and CDR2 are MNHEY and SVGAGI. The CDR3 nucleotides read TGTGCCAGCAGTTACTCCGGGACAGGTACCTACGAGCAGTACTTC. It encodes CASSYSGTGTYEQYF.

The V gene is TRBV7-9, the J gene TRBJ1-1; D gene uncertain. With 0 bases removed from V and 1 base from J, the gap between germline ends came to 6 bases. The CDR3 covers 14 residues. Germline V gives CDR1 SEHNR, CDR2 FQNEAQ (reference sequence). CDR3 DNA sequence: TGTGCCAGCAGCTTAGCGTTGAAGAACACTGAAGCTTTCTTT. This sequence encodes CASSLALKNTEAFF. Using reference TRBV7-9 and TRBJ1-1 for the parts outside the CDR3, the full variable domain is DTGVSQNPRHKITKRGQNVTFRCDPISEHNRLYWYRQTLGQGPEFLTYFQNEAQLEKSRLLSDRFSAERPKGSFSTLEIQRTEQGDSAMYLCASSLALKNTEAFFGQGTRLTVV.